This TCR beta chain was captured by sequencing in a study of OX40 agonist ivuxolimab in advanced cancers. Study in general: Ivuxolimab, which patients received intravenously every 2 weeks, was dosed at 0.01 to 10 mg/kg. Patients enrolled in dose escalation were diagnosed with hepatocellular carcinoma, melanoma, renal cell or head and neck cancer. Study results and caveats: There were, on average, more expanded clones in CD8+ T cells than in CD4+.

Libraries were prepared by immunoSEQ multiplex PCR; TCRdb keeps only in-frame clonotypes and omits some of them. Here the sample spans approximately 69,000 clones, about 80% being singletons. Regarding this clone: Its antigen is as yet unknown.

V gave up 0 bases and J gave up 6 bases, with 9 bases separating them. CDR1 LNHNV and CDR2 YYDKDF come from the germline V gene (reference sequence). The CDR3 covers 15 residues. The V and J genes are TRBV15 and TRBJ1-6; D gene uncertain. The TCR comes from an adult with an advanced solid tumor such as melanoma, head and neck, liver or kidney cancer. The sequenced sample was CD4+ or CD8+ T cells sorted from blood, obtained in a trial of the OX40 agonist ivuxolimab. CDR3 nucleotides: TGTGCCACCAGCAGAGATAAGGGTAGTAATTCACCCCTCCACTTT. This codes for CATSRDKGSNSPLHF.